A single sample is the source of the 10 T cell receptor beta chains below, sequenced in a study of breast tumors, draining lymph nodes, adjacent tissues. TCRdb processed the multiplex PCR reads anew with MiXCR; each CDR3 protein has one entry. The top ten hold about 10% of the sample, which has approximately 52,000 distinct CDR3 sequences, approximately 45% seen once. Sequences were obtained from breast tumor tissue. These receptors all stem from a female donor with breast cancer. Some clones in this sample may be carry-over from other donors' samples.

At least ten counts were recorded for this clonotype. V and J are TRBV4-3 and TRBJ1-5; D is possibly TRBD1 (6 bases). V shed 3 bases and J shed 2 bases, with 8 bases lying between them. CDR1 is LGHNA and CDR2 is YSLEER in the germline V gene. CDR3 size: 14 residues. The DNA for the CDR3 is TGCGCCAGCAGCCAGACAGGAGGCAATCAGCCCCAGCATTTT. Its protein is CASSQTGGNQPQHF.

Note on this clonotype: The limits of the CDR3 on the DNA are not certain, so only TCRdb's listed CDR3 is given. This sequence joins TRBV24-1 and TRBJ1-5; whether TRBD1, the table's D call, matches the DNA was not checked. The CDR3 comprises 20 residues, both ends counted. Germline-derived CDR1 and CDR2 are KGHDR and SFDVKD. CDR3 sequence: CATVRRGRQGLRAVLRAGHF.

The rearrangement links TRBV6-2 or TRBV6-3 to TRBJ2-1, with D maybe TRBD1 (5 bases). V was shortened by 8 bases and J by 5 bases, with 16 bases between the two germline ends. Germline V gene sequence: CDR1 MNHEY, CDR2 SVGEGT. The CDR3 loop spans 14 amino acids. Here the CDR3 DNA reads TGTGCCAGCGCCCAGCGACAGCTGAACAATGAGCAGTTCTTC. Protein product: CASAQRQLNNEQFF.

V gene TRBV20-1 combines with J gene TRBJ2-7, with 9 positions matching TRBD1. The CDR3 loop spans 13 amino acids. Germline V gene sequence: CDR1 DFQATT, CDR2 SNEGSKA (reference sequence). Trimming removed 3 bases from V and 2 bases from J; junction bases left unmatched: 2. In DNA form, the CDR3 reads TGCAGTGCTAGCGACAGGGGGACCTACGAGCAGTACTTC. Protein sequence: CSASDRGTYEQYF.

CDR3 sequence reads: CASSPDSGRVYEQYF. The CDR3 DNA follows: TGTGCCAGCAGCCCCGATAGCGGGAGGGTCTACGAGCAGTACTTC. The gene calls are TRBV5-5 and TRBJ2-7, with TRBD2 matching over 11 bases. The CDR3 is 15 residues long. The germline V gene has CDR1 SGHKS and CDR2 YYEKEE (reference sequence). The trim removed 4 bases at V and 3 bases at J, leaving 6 bases unmatched.

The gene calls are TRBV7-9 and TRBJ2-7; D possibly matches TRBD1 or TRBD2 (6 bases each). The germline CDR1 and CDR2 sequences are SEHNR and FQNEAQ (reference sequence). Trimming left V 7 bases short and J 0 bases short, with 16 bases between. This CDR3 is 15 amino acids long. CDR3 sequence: CASNNRDSLSYEQYF. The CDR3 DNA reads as TGTGCCAGCAACAACAGGGACTCGCTCTCCTACGAGCAGTACTTC.

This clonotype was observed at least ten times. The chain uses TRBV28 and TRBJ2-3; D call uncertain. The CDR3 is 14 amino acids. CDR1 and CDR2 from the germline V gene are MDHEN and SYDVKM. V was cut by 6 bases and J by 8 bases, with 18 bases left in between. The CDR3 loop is CASSFGRTLGTQYF. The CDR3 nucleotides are TGTGCCAGCAGCTTTGGGCGGACCTTGGGTACGCAGTATTTT.

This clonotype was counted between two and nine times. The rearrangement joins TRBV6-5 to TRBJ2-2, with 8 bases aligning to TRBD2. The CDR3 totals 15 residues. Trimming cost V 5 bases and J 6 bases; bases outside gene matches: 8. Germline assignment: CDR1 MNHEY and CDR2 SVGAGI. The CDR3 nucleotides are TGTGCCAGCAGTCTCGTAGCGGGAAGCGCCGGGGAGCTGTTTTTT. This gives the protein CASSLVAGSAGELFF.

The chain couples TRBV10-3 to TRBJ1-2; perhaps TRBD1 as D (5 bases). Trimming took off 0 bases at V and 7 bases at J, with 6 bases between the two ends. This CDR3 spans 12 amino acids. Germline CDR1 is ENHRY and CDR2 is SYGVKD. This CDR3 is CAISESRGGYTF. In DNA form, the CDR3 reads TGTGCCATCAGTGAGTCGAGGGGTGGCTACACCTTC.

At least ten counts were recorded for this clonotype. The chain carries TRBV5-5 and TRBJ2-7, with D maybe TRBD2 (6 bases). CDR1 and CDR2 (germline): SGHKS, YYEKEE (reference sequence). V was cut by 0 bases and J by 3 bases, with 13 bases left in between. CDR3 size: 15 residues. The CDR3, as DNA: TGTGCCAGCAGCTTGGCCTTGGCTAGCGACTACGAGCAGTACTTC. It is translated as CASSLALASDYEQYF.